This TCR beta chain derives from a study of identical twins. Findings and caveats of the study: Modeled out-of-frame TCR alpha sharing in monozygotic twins fell below observed levels. Clonotypes of the beta chain that were abundant in cord blood carried fewer insertions (memory repertoires showed none). The authors noted that invariant MAIT and iNKT cells could partly confound zero-insertion analyses.

The CDR3 is 18 residues long. Per the germline V gene, CDR1 is LGHNT and CDR2 is FRNRAP. With 2 bases clipped from V and 0 bases from J, the junction kept 8 bases outside the gene matches. TCRdb reprocessed the 5' RACE reads via MiXCR and lists one record per CDR3 protein. The sample contains about 210,000 distinct CDR3 sequences, 9.4% of which appear only once. This clonotype was seen a handful of times. Its antigen remains unknown. The genes are TRBV12-5 and TRBJ2-2, with 8 bases that match TRBD2. The clonotype originates from a woman aged 18 to 35 in good health. Sequences were obtained from memory (CD45RO+) T cells sorted from blood. CDR3 DNA sequence: TGTGCTAGTGGTTTGATCCTTAGCGGGGACCCGAACACCGGGGAGCTGTTTTTT. It translates to CASGLILSGDPNTGELFF.